This T cell receptor (beta chain) appears in the sequencing data of a study of T cell repertoires in cytomegalovirus infection. Study at large: The authors used CMV epitopes that were HLA-C-restricted (recently identified) and HLA-B-restricted (well studied). CMV infection plus the matching HLA type was flagged by public TCR beta signatures.

This clonotype occurred a few times. The target antigen is unknown. The CDR3 extends over 14 amino acids. Trimming left V 7 bases short and J 6 bases short, with 15 bases between. CDR1 and CDR2 (germline): SGHTA, FQGNSA. Study-wide points: Adding up the frequency of public TCR beta families identified people who carried CMV plus the relevant HLA. The ex vivo response was dominated by HLA-C-restricted CMV-specific TCR beta clonotypes.

TCRdb re-derived calls from the reads in MiXCR, one entry per CDR3 protein. The sample holds hundreds of thousands of distinct CDR3 sequences, 33% seen once. Sequenced material: cultured PBMCs, taken from culture after CMV antigen stimulation. The genes are TRBV7-2 and TRBJ1-4; TRBD1 might be the D (6 bases). The clonotype was recovered from a human donor in good health (CMV status not recorded). Some clones in this sample may be carry-over from other donors' samples. For the CDR3, the DNA is TGTGCCAGCACCTTCGGACAGTGGGATGAAAAACTGTTTTTT. Translated: CASTFGQWDEKLFF.